Listed here are 26 T cell receptor beta chains from one sample, sequenced in a study of shared clonotypes between healthy human individuals. Assay used: immunoSEQ multiplex PCR; TCRdb lists only in-frame clones, some missing. This sample has hundreds of thousands of clones, with approximately 96% found just once. Cells designated naive CD8 were CD45RO-negative and were positively selected for CCR7, with terminally differentiated effector memory CD45RA+ cells excluded. Sequencing used naive CD8+ T cells sorted from blood. These receptors were taken from a man between 25 and 39 years old in good health.

The V call is TRBV27, the J call TRBJ2-5; 12 positions agree with TRBD2. The V gene end was trimmed by 5 bases and the J gene end by 5 bases; junction bases not matched to a gene: 6. The V gene's germline CDR1 is MNHEY and CDR2 SMNVEV (reference sequence). The CDR3 is 15 amino acids. The CDR3 DNA is TGTGCCAGCAGTACTAGGACTAGCGGGACGGAGACCCAGTACTTC. Translating gives CASSTRTSGTETQYF.

This clone appeared a few times. This rearrangement joins TRBV27 to TRBJ2-7; the D call may be TRBD1 or TRBD2 (5 bases each). Germline-derived CDR1 and CDR2 are MNHEY and SMNVEV (reference sequence). The CDR3 is 14 residues long. Trimming took off 6 bases at V and 5 bases at J, with 17 bases between the two ends. The DNA of the CDR3 is TGTGCCAGCAGCTGGAACGGGGCCTCTAACGAGCAGTACTTC. Translating gives CASSWNGASNEQYF.

The rearrangement uses TRBV5-4 and TRBJ2-2; a weak D match, TRBD1 (5 bases). CDR1 is SGHNT and CDR2 is YYREEE in the germline V gene (reference sequence). The CDR3 has 16 residues. Trimming left V 3 bases short and J 1 base short, with 13 bases between. CDR3 protein: CASSSTTALNTGELFF. For the CDR3, the DNA is TGTGCCAGCAGCTCCACGACAGCTCTGAACACCGGGGAGCTGTTTTTT. Looking up the rest from reference TRBV5-4 and TRBJ2-2 gives the full variable domain: ETGVTQSPTHLIKTRGQQVTLRCSSQSGHNTVSWYQQALGQGPQFIFQYYREEENGRGNFPPRFSGLQFPNYSSELNVNALELDDSALYLCASSSTTALNTGELFFGEGSRLTVL.

V usage is TRBV5-1 and J usage is TRBJ1-1; unclear D gene. The CDR3 sequence is 14 residues long. Germline V gene sequence: CDR1 SGHRS, CDR2 YFSETQ. Trimming left V 4 bases short and J 2 bases short, with 12 bases between. Written as DNA, the CDR3 is TGCGCCAGCAGCCCCCCGTCGGGAAACACTGAAGCTTTCTTT. This encodes CASSPPSGNTEAFF.

The chain joins TRBV27 to TRBJ2-3; TRBD1 is a possible D gene (6 bases). The V end was cut by 7 bases, the J end by 2 bases, with 16 bases between. This CDR3 spans 15 amino acids. In germline, CDR1 is MNHEY, CDR2 SMNVEV (reference sequence). CDR3 coding DNA: TGTGCCAGCATGGTCAGTGGGGGCGACACAGATACGCAGTATTTT. It is translated as CASMVSGGDTDTQYF.

J is TRBJ2-3 and V is TRBV7-2, with a tentative D call TRBD2 (6 bases). Trimming pared 2 bases from V and 3 bases from J, leaving 9 bases between. The CDR3 is 14 residues long. The germline gives CDR1 SGHTA, CDR2 FQGNSA. The CDR3: CASSLMAGTDTQYF. The CDR3 nucleotides are TGTGCCAGCAGCTTAATGGCGGGGACAGATACGCAGTATTTT.

This clone has only one observation. This chain connects TRBV30 to TRBJ1-1; D is uncertain. Trimming left V 1 base short and J 5 bases short, with 11 bases between. The V gene's germline CDR1 is GTSNPN and CDR2 SVGIG (reference sequence). The CDR3 covers 13 residues. The CDR3 DNA is TGTGCCTGGAGTGGAGGCTCGGGGACTGAAGCTTTCTTT. Protein sequence: CAWSGGSGTEAFF.

The rearrangement links TRBV6-4 to TRBJ2-1; D perhaps matches TRBD1 (5 bases). Germline V gene data show CDR1 as MRHNA and CDR2 as SNTAGT. There are 15 residues in the CDR3. The germline V and J ends were trimmed by 3 bases and 1 base, with 10 bases remaining between them. Here the CDR3 DNA reads TGTGCCAGCAGTGAGGACACCCTTTCCTACAATGAGCAGTTCTTC. This sequence encodes CASSEDTLSYNEQFF.

This chain joins TRBV5-8 and TRBJ1-2; D might be TRBD1 (6 bases). The V and J ends lost 4 bases and 3 bases respectively, with 13 bases between them. From germline, CDR1 is SGHTS and CDR2 YDEGEE. This CDR3 has 14 residues. CDR3 amino acids: CASSHRGLDYGYTF. The DNA of the CDR3 is TGTGCCAGCAGCCATCGGGGGCTTGACTATGGCTACACCTTC.

The CDR3 spells CASSLGQGGAYEQYF. The CDR3 DNA is TGTGCCAGCAGCTTAGGTCAGGGGGGAGCCTACGAGCAGTACTTC. The chain recombines TRBV7-9 with TRBJ2-7; D might be TRBD1 (7 bases). This CDR3 is 15 amino acids long. The germline V and J ends were trimmed by 1 base and 2 bases, with 12 bases remaining between them. Germline CDR1 SEHNR, CDR2 FQNEAQ (reference sequence).

Concerning this clone: The sample has other DNA sequences that encode this CDR3 too. The V gene is TRBV2, the J gene TRBJ2-7, with D tentatively TRBD1 (6 bases). Looked up from germline, CDR1 is SNHLY and CDR2 is FYNNEI. Trimming stripped 4 bases from V and 2 bases from J, with 9 bases between. The CDR3 extends over 13 amino acids. The DNA for the CDR3 is TGTGCCAGCAGTGCAGGGGTCGCCTACGAGCAGTACTTC. Translating it yields CASSAGVAYEQYF.

This chain connects TRBV18 to TRBJ2-5; 11 bases are a match to TRBD2. The junction had 15 bases not matched to a gene; V was cut back by 1 base and J by 5 bases. Germline V CDR1 and CDR2: KGHSH, LQKENI. The CDR3 has 19 amino acids. The CDR3 bases are TGTGCCAGCTCACCACGCACTAGCGGGAGTGCCCATAAGTGGGAGACCCAGTACTTC. Translated, it gives CASSPRTSGSAHKWETQYF. Full variable domain (outside the CDR3, taken from reference TRBV18 and TRBJ2-5): NAGVMQNPRHLVRRRGQEARLRCSPMKGHSHVYWYRQLPEEGLKFMVYLQKENIIDESGMPKERFSAEFPKEGPSILRIQQVVRGDSAAYFCASSPRTSGSAHKWETQYFGPGTRLLVL.

In nucleotides, the CDR3 is TGTGCCATCAGGACGGCTCGCGATTCCTACAATGAGCAGTTCTTC. It encodes CAIRTARDSYNEQFF. V gene TRBV27 combines with J gene TRBJ2-1, with D hard to call. Per germline, CDR1 MNHEY and CDR2 SMNVEV (reference sequence). The CDR3 is 15 residues long. Trimming cost V 10 bases and J 1 base, with 17 bases left between them.

The chain recombines TRBV5-5 with TRBJ1-1; D possibly corresponds to TRBD1 (5 bases). The V gene's germline CDR1 is SGHKS and CDR2 YYEKEE (reference sequence). V was clipped by 2 bases and J by 4 bases, with 18 bases between them. CDR3 size: 16 residues. The CDR3 loop reads CASSLILGDRGTEAFF. For the CDR3, the DNA is TGTGCCAGCAGCTTAATTCTTGGGGACCGGGGCACTGAAGCTTTCTTT.

This chain uses TRBV13 with TRBJ2-1; no reliable D call. The CDR3 totals 14 residues. The V gene's germline CDR1 is PRHDT and CDR2 FYEKMQ (reference sequence). Trimming took 5 bases from V and 5 from J, leaving 13 bases between them. The CDR3, as DNA: TGTGCCAGCAGCGGTAAGGACCGCAACAATGAGCAGTTCTTC. It yields the protein CASSGKDRNNEQFF.

V usage is TRBV28 and J usage is TRBJ1-3, with a tentative D call TRBD1 (5 bases). V shed 4 bases and J shed 2 bases, with 24 bases lying between them. The CDR3 sequence is 19 residues long. The germline V gene has CDR1 MDHEN and CDR2 SYDVKM. The chain's CDR3 is CASSSFRDRGIKTGNTIYF. CDR3 in DNA: TGTGCCAGCAGTTCCTTCCGGGACCGGGGCATAAAAACTGGAAACACCATATATTTT.

The V call is TRBV7-9, the J call TRBJ2-5; 14 bases agree with TRBD2. The V gene's germline CDR1 is SEHNR and CDR2 FQNEAQ (reference sequence). After removal of 1 base from V and 4 bases from J, the junction contained 5 bases not matched to a gene. The CDR3 totals 17 residues. As DNA, the CDR3 is TGTGCCAGCAGCTTAGGACTAGCGGGAGGGCCTGGAGAGACCCAGTACTTC. Translating gives CASSLGLAGGPGETQYF.

J is TRBJ2-7 and V is TRBV10-3; 8 nucleotides align to TRBD2. Germline values: CDR1 ENHRY, CDR2 SYGVKD. This CDR3 spans 15 amino acids. V was clipped by 0 bases and J by 2 bases; unmatched bases: 3. The DNA of the CDR3 is TGTGCCATCAGTGAGTCCCAGCGGGGGACCTACGAGCAGTACTTC. This encodes CAISESQRGTYEQYF.

The V call is TRBV4-1, the J call TRBJ1-2, with 7 bases identical to TRBD1. Unmatched junction bases numbered 9, after V lost 7 bases and J lost 7 bases. The germline V gene encodes CDR1 MGHRA and CDR2 YSYEKL. The CDR3 runs to 13 residues. For the CDR3, the DNA is TGCGCCAGCACAGGGGGGGGATTTGGTGGCTACACCTTC. It translates to CASTGGGFGGYTF.

The J gene is TRBJ2-1, the V gene TRBV6-6; 8 nucleotides align to TRBD1. V lost 4 bases and J lost 8; bases outside the gene matches: 13. Germline-derived CDR1 and CDR2 are MNHNY and SVGAGI (reference sequence). The CDR3 sequence is 16 residues long. CDR3 sequence: CASSFTPDRVWDEQFF. In DNA form, the CDR3 reads TGTGCCAGCAGTTTCACCCCGGACAGGGTCTGGGATGAGCAGTTCTTC.

Notes on this clone: The sample holds other DNA sequences that translate to the same CDR3. This chain uses TRBV18 with TRBJ2-3; D not certain. Between the trimmed V and J ends, which lost 2 bases and 6 bases, there was a span of 0 bases. Per germline, CDR1 KGHSH and CDR2 LQKENI. The CDR3 sequence is 10 residues long. CDR3 in DNA: TGTGCCAGCTCACCAGATACGCAGTATTTT. Translating gives CASSPDTQYF.

The gene calls are TRBV7-9 and TRBJ2-7; D is possibly TRBD2 (6 bases). This CDR3 has 15 residues. V gave up 4 bases and J gave up 2 bases, with 15 bases separating them. Germline assignment: CDR1 SEHNR and CDR2 FQNEAQ (reference sequence). The CDR3 loop reads CASSSLGLGPYEQYF. In DNA form, the CDR3 reads TGTGCCAGCAGCTCCCTGGGACTTGGACCCTACGAGCAGTACTTC.

The gene calls are TRBV5-1 and TRBJ2-2; a weak D match, TRBD2 (5 bases). Germline V gene sequence: CDR1 SGHRS, CDR2 YFSETQ. The length of the CDR3 is 15 residues. Trimming shortened V by 0 bases and J by 0 bases, and 6 bases separated the two germline ends. The CDR3 reads CASSLAEANTGELFF. DNA for the CDR3: TGCGCCAGCAGCTTGGCGGAGGCGAACACCGGGGAGCTGTTTTTT.

Comments on this clone: The same CDR3 can be traced to other DNA sequences in this sample. This sequence joins TRBV9 and TRBJ2-7; perhaps TRBD2 as D (5 bases). This CDR3 region has 13 residues. CDR1 and CDR2 from the germline V gene are SGDLS and YYNGEE. The germline V and J ends were trimmed by 0 bases and 5 bases, with 9 bases remaining between them. The CDR3 coding sequence is TGTGCCAGCAGCGTAGTAGCCGGGGACGAGCAGTACTTC. Protein product: CASSVVAGDEQYF.

This clone was observed once. V gene TRBV5-6 combines with J gene TRBJ1-1; D not resolved. There are 13 residues in the CDR3. Trimming took off 4 bases at V and 6 bases at J, with 13 bases between the two ends. The germline V gene has CDR1 SGHDT and CDR2 YYEEEE. CDR3 loop: CASSTGSGAEAFF. In nucleotides, the CDR3 is TGTGCCAGCAGCACGGGGTCGGGCGCTGAAGCTTTCTTT.

Worth noting for this clone: Other DNA sequences in the same sample also yield this CDR3. The V and J genes are TRBV30 and TRBJ2-7, with D possibly matching TRBD1 (5 bases). The CDR3 loop spans 13 amino acids. V was shortened by 0 bases and J by 6 bases, with 12 bases between the two germline ends. CDR1 is GTSNPN, CDR2 SVGIG, per germline (reference sequence). The CDR3 coding sequence is TGTGCCTGGAGTGTAGTAGGGGCAGGCGAGCAGTACTTC. Its protein is CAWSVVGAGEQYF.